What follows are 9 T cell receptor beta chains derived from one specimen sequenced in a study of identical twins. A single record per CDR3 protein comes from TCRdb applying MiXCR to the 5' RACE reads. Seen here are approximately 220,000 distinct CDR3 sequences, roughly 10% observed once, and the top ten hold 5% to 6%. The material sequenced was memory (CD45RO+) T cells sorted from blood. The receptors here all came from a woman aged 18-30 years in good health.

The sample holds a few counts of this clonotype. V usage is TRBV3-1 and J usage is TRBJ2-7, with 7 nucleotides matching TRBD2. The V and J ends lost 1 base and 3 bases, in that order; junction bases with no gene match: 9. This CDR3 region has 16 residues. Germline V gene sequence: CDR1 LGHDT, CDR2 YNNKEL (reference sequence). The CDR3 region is CASSQGWIQRGYEQYF. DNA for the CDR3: TGTGCCAGCAGCCAAGGGTGGATTCAGCGGGGCTACGAGCAGTACTTC.

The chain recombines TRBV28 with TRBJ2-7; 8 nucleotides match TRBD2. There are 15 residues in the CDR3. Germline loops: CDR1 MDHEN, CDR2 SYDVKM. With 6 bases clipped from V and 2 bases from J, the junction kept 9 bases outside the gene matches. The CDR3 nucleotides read TGTGCCAGCAGGGAGACTAGCGCCTCTCCCTACGAGCAGTACTTC. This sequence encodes CASRETSASPYEQYF.

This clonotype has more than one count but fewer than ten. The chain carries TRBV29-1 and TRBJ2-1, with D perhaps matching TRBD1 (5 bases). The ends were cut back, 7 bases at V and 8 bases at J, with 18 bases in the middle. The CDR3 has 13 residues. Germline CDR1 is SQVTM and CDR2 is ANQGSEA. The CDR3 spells CSAGPTAKDEQFF. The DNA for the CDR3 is TGCAGCGCAGGACCGACAGCTAAGGATGAGCAGTTCTTC.

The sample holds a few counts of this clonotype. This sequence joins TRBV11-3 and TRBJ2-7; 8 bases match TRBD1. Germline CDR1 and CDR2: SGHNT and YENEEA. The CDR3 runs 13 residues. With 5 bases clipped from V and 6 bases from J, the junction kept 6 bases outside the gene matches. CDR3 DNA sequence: TGTGCCAGCAGCCCCCGGACAGGGTCCGAGCAGTACTTC. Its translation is CASSPRTGSEQYF.

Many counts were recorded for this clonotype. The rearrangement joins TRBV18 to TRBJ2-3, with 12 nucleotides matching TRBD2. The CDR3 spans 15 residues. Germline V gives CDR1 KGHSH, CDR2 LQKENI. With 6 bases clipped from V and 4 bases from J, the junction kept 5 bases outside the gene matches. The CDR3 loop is CASSPGLAGADTQYF. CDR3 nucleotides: TGTGCCAGCTCTCCGGGACTAGCGGGCGCAGATACGCAGTATTTT.

The CDR3 sequence is CSAVNSGFAYEQYF. The DNA of the CDR3 is TGCAGTGCGGTTAATAGCGGATTTGCCTACGAGCAGTACTTC. J is TRBJ2-7 and V is TRBV20-1; D perhaps matches TRBD2 (6 bases). CDR3 size: 14 residues. Trimming stripped 6 bases from V and 2 bases from J, with 17 bases between. Germline lookup yields CDR1 DFQATT and CDR2 SNEGSKA (reference sequence).

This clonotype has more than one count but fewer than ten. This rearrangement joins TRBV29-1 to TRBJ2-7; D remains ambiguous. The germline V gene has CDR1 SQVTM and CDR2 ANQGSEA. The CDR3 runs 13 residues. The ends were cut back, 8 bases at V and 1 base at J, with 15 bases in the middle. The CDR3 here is CSISEGVSYEQYF. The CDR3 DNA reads TGCAGCATATCCGAAGGAGTTTCCTACGAGCAGTACTTC.

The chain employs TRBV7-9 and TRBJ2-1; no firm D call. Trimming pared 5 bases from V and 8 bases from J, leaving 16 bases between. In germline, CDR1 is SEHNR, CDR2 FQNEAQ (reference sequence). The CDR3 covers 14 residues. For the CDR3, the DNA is TGTGCCAGCAGCCAAAGCGACTGGGTGCATGAGCAGTTCTTC. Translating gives CASSQSDWVHEQFF. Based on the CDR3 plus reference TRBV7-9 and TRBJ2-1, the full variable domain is DTGVSQNPRHKITKRGQNVTFRCDPISEHNRLYWYRQTLGQGPEFLTYFQNEAQLEKSRLLSDRFSAERPKGSFSTLEIQRTEQGDSAMYLCASSQSDWVHEQFFGPGTRLTVL.

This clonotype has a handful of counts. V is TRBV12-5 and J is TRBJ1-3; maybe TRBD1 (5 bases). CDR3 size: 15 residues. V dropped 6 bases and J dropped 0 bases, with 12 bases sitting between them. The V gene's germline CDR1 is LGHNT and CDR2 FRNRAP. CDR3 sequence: CASGLLGASGNTIYF. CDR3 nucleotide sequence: TGTGCTAGTGGACTCTTAGGGGCCTCTGGAAACACCATATATTTT.